What follows are 27 T cell receptor beta chains derived from one specimen sequenced in a study of blood T cell repertoires in COVID-19. Some clones are missing from TCRdb's copy, which holds only in-frame ones; the method was immunoSEQ multiplex PCR. The sample has about 150,000 clones, about 88% seen once. The source material was PBMCs or T cells enriched from blood (not recorded which). The receptors were gathered from a man aged 45 to 65 who had recovered from COVID-19.

The genes are TRBV6-5 and TRBJ1-1; 9 nucleotides agree with TRBD1. V lost 6 bases and J lost 0; bases outside the gene matches: 2. CDR3 length: 14 amino acids. CDR1 is MNHEY and CDR2 is SVGAGI in the germline V gene. CDR3 protein: CASRQGAVNTEAFF. The DNA for the CDR3 is TGTGCCAGCAGACAGGGGGCCGTGAACACTGAAGCTTTCTTT.

This clone has just a few counts. The V and J genes are TRBV7-3 and TRBJ1-1, with TRBD1 identical over 9 bases. CDR1 is SGHTA, CDR2 FQGTGA, per germline. CDR3 size: 13 residues. V dropped 5 bases and J dropped 6; count of bases not matched to a gene: 4. CDR3: CASSVTGGAEAFF. DNA of the CDR3: TGTGCCAGCAGCGTCACAGGGGGCGCTGAAGCTTTCTTT.

V usage is TRBV11-3 and J usage is TRBJ1-2; D gene unclear. Trimming left V 4 bases short and J 8 bases short, with 17 bases between. The CDR3 runs to 14 residues. CDR1 is SGHNT, CDR2 YENEEA, per germline. The CDR3 nucleotides are TGTGCCAGCAGCTCTAGGCGGGGTTCACTGGGCTACACCTTC. Its protein product is CASSSRRGSLGYTF. Supplemented by reference TRBV11-3 and TRBJ1-2, the full variable domain reads EAGVVQSPRYKIIEKKQPVAFWCNPISGHNTLYWYLQNLGQGPELLIRYENEEAVDDSQLPKDRFSAERLKGVDSTLKIQPAELGDSAVYLCASSSRRGSLGYTFGSGTRLTVV.

The chain carries TRBV7-2 and TRBJ2-1, with D uncertain. The CDR3 covers 13 residues. From germline, CDR1 is SGHTA and CDR2 FQGNSA. With 2 bases removed from V and 3 bases from J, the gap between germline ends came to 5 bases. The CDR3 sequence is CASSLSSYNEQFF. The CDR3 region has the DNA TGTGCCAGCAGCTTATCCAGCTACAATGAGCAGTTCTTC.

J is TRBJ1-1 and V is TRBV27; tentatively, D is TRBD1 (6 bases). The germline CDR1 and CDR2 sequences are MNHEY and SMNVEV (reference sequence). The V gene lost 5 bases and the J gene lost 1 base, with 11 bases spanning the gap. The CDR3 totals 14 residues. The DNA of the CDR3 is TGTGCCAGCAGTCCTTGGGACAAGAACACTGAAGCTTTCTTT. Residues: CASSPWDKNTEAFF.

The chain links TRBV5-4 to TRBJ1-2; TRBD1 matches 10 bases. The CDR3 is 15 amino acids. V lost 3 bases and J lost 2; bases outside the gene matches: 4. The germline gives CDR1 SGHNT, CDR2 YYREEE (reference sequence). DNA for the CDR3: TGTGCCAGCAGCTACAGACAGGGGGCGAACTATGGCTACACCTTC. It is translated as CASSYRQGANYGYTF.

The table lists this clone with a count of one. The genes are TRBV27 and TRBJ1-1; TRBD1 might be the D (6 bases). The CDR3 totals 15 residues. Germline lookup yields CDR1 MNHEY and CDR2 SMNVEV (reference sequence). V was trimmed by 6 bases and J by 5 bases, leaving 19 bases between them. DNA for the CDR3: TGTGCCAGCAGGCGAAAGCAGGGGATTGGGACTGAAGCTTTCTTT. Translated, it gives CASRRKQGIGTEAFF.

The rearrangement uses TRBV7-8 and TRBJ1-1; no clear D gene. The V end was cut by 2 bases, the J end by 1 base, with 14 bases between. The CDR3 length is 16 residues. Germline V gene data show CDR1 as SGHVS and CDR2 as FQNEAQ. CDR3 amino acids: CASSLFTPSGNTEAFF. The CDR3 DNA reads TGTGCCAGCAGCTTATTTACACCCAGTGGGAACACTGAAGCTTTCTTT.

The CDR3 nucleotides are TGTGCCAGCTCACCCGGACAGGGTCCTAATTCACCCCTCCACTTT. It yields the protein CASSPGQGPNSPLHF. This chain joins TRBV18 and TRBJ1-6, with 8 positions matching TRBD1. CDR1 is KGHSH and CDR2 is LQKENI in the germline V gene. Trimming removed 3 bases from V and 6 bases from J; junction bases left unmatched: 4. The CDR3 contains 15 residues.

V and J are TRBV15 and TRBJ1-6; D is unresolved. This CDR3 is 18 amino acids long. The germline V and J ends were trimmed by 0 bases and 7 bases, with 19 bases remaining between them. Per the germline V gene, CDR1 is LNHNV and CDR2 is YYDKDF (reference sequence). The CDR3 DNA sequence: TGTGCCACCAGCAGAGACCCACAGCATTTGCTAGCAAATTCACCCCTCCACTTT. Protein sequence: CATSRDPQHLLANSPLHF.

The chain joins TRBV7-2 to TRBJ2-7; TRBD2 might be the D (7 bases). The CDR3 length is 13 residues. The germline V gene encodes CDR1 SGHTA and CDR2 FQGNSA. V was clipped by 3 bases and J by 7 bases, with 13 bases between them. CDR3 region: CASSLSGGGEQYF. The CDR3 DNA reads as TGTGCCAGCAGCTTGTCGGGGGGCGGGGAGCAGTACTTC.

The rearrangement links TRBV18 to TRBJ1-1; D call uncertain. V was clipped by 2 bases and J by 1 base, with 5 bases between them. The length of the CDR3 is 13 residues. Germline CDR1 KGHSH, CDR2 LQKENI. CDR3 nucleotides: TGTGCCAGCTCACCAGAGAGGAACACTGAAGCTTTCTTT. This translates into CASSPERNTEAFF.

The V and J genes are TRBV3-1 (or the pseudogene TRBV3-2) and TRBJ2-3; 7 nucleotides line up with TRBD1. Germline lookup yields CDR1 LGHDT and CDR2 YNNKEL (reference sequence). V lost 1 base and J lost 5; bases outside the gene matches: 3. CDR3 size: 14 residues. The CDR3 region has the DNA TGTGCCAGCAGCCAAGGACAGGGTGGAGATACGCAGTATTTT. Translated, it gives CASSQGQGGDTQYF.

This clone was seen many times. The V gene is TRBV4-2, the J gene TRBJ2-1; a weak D match, TRBD1 (6 bases). CDR3 size: 16 residues. V lost 0 bases and J 2 bases, leaving 11 bases between the germline ends. CDR1 and CDR2 (germline): LGHNA, YNFKEQ. The CDR3 sequence is CASSQDGAGAYNEQFF. CDR3 nucleotides: TGTGCCAGCAGCCAAGATGGGGCAGGGGCCTACAATGAGCAGTTCTTC.

This chain connects TRBV11-1 to TRBJ2-1; 8 bases line up with TRBD2. CDR1 and CDR2 from the germline V gene are SGHAT and FQDESV (reference sequence). V trimming: 3 bases; J trimming: 8 bases; junction bases outside the gene matches: 6. The CDR3 has 14 residues. Here the CDR3 reads CASSLRLAWDEQFF. CDR3 DNA sequence: TGTGCCAGCAGCTTGCGACTAGCGTGGGATGAGCAGTTCTTC. Supplemented by reference TRBV11-1 and TRBJ2-1, the full variable domain reads EAEVAQSPRYKITEKSQAVAFWCDPISGHATLYWYRQILGQGPELLVQFQDESVVDDSQLPKDRFSAERLKGVDSTLKIQPAELGDSAMYLCASSLRLAWDEQFFGPGTRLTVL.

This clone was picked up a small number of times. The chain uses TRBV7-8 and TRBJ1-2; TRBD1 agrees at 7 bases. The CDR3 consists of 16 residues. The germline CDR1 and CDR2 sequences are SGHVS and FQNEAQ. Losses at the gene ends were 4 bases for V and 0 bases for J; bases not matched to a gene: 8. Written as DNA, the CDR3 is TGTGCCAGCAGCTCCGCCGGACAGGCCGCTAACTATGGCTACACCTTC. It encodes CASSSAGQAANYGYTF.

This sequence joins TRBV2 and TRBJ2-3, with D possibly TRBD1 on 6 matching bases. V was pared by 4 bases and J by 6 bases, with 26 bases between. The CDR3 length is 18 residues. Looked up from germline, CDR1 is SNHLY and CDR2 is FYNNEI. CDR3 residues: CASSALLTWGTKGDTQYF. CDR3 in DNA: TGTGCCAGCAGTGCCCTACTGACGTGGGGGACAAAAGGGGATACGCAGTATTTT.

This clone was counted between two and nine times. This chain uses TRBV9 with TRBJ2-5; D is undetermined. V was shortened by 7 bases and J by 11 bases, with 27 bases between the two germline ends. The CDR3 loop spans 15 amino acids. Germline values: CDR1 SGDLS, CDR2 YYNGEE. The CDR3 sequence: CASSLDGQTSPSQYF. DNA of the CDR3: TGTGCCAGCTCCCTGGATGGCCAGACTTCCCCGTCTCAGTACTTC.

The chain has TRBV27 and TRBJ2-7; perhaps TRBD2 as D (5 bases). Trimming removed 0 bases from V and 0 bases from J, with 18 bases in between. The CDR3 consists of 18 residues. Germline lookup yields CDR1 MNHEY and CDR2 SMNVEV (reference sequence). The CDR3: CASSLSTVRVGSSYEQYF. Written as DNA, the CDR3 is TGTGCCAGCAGTTTATCGACCGTGAGGGTCGGTAGCTCCTACGAGCAGTACTTC.

This sequence joins TRBV5-6 and TRBJ2-1; 8 nucleotides match TRBD1. The CDR3 loop spans 13 amino acids. Per germline, CDR1 SGHDT and CDR2 YYEEEE. Trimming at V came to 4 bases and at J to 5 bases, leaving 2 bases not matched to a gene. CDR3 protein: CASSQGQDNEQFF. CDR3 coding DNA: TGTGCCAGCAGCCAGGGACAGGACAATGAGCAGTTCTTC.

CDR3 nucleotides: TGTGCCAGCAGTTCCCTCCGGGACAGGGAGATAAATGAGCAGTTCTTC. Amino acids: CASSSLRDREINEQFF. The rearrangement joins TRBV7-9 to TRBJ2-1; 9 bases match TRBD1. The germline CDR1 and CDR2 sequences are SEHNR and FQNEAQ (reference sequence). This CDR3 contains 16 residues. V was clipped by 6 bases and J by 7 bases; unmatched bases: 13.

The chain has TRBV19 and TRBJ1-6, with TRBD1 identical over 10 bases. V gave up 8 bases and J gave up 6 bases; unmatched junction bases: 4. The germline V gene has CDR1 LNHDA and CDR2 SQIVND (reference sequence). The CDR3 runs 14 residues. DNA for the CDR3: TGTGCCAGTCAAGACAGGGGGCTTAATTCACCCCTCCACTTT. It yields the protein CASQDRGLNSPLHF.

The CDR3 reads CASSPGTVHTEAFF. CDR3 bases: TGTGCCAGCAGCCCCGGGACAGTACACACTGAAGCTTTCTTT. The chain couples TRBV7-9 to TRBJ1-1; 7 bases agree with TRBD1. Trimming cost V 5 bases and J 3 bases; bases outside gene matches: 6. The CDR3 runs to 14 residues. Germline values: CDR1 SEHNR, CDR2 FQNEAQ (reference sequence).

This clone was seen once. This chain joins TRBV3-1 (or the pseudogene TRBV3-2) and TRBJ2-2; possibly TRBD1 for D (5 bases). V lost 3 bases to trimming and J lost 7 bases, with 12 bases between them. Per germline, CDR1 LGHDT and CDR2 YNNKEL (reference sequence). The CDR3 length is 14 residues. This chain's CDR3 is CASSQSGSGGELFF. DNA for the CDR3: TGTGCCAGCAGCCAGTCAGGGTCAGGCGGGGAGCTGTTTTTT.

CDR3 amino acids: CASRVSGSLRYEQYF. The CDR3 DNA follows: TGTGCCAGTAGGGTCAGCGGATCCTTGAGATACGAGCAGTACTTC. V gene TRBV19 combines with J gene TRBJ2-7; D may be TRBD2 (5 bases). Germline V gene data show CDR1 as LNHDA and CDR2 as SQIVND (reference sequence). V shed 6 bases and J shed 4 bases, with 19 bases lying between them. CDR3 length: 15 amino acids.

The chain links TRBV7-6 to TRBJ2-1, with 11 bases matching TRBD2. The germline V gene has CDR1 SGHVS and CDR2 FNYEAQ. The V gene end was trimmed by 1 base and the J gene end by 5 bases; junction bases not matched to a gene: 1. CDR3 length: 15 amino acids. CDR3 DNA: TGTGCCAGCAGCTTAGTGGGACTAGCGGACAATGAGCAGTTCTTC. Its protein is CASSLVGLADNEQFF.

The CDR3: CASSSRVATNEKLFF. As DNA, the CDR3 is TGTGCCAGCAGTTCCCGGGTAGCAACTAATGAAAAACTGTTTTTT. The V and J genes are TRBV6-5 and TRBJ1-4; D gene ambiguous. Germline values: CDR1 MNHEY, CDR2 SVGAGI. The CDR3 sequence is 15 residues long. V shed 4 bases and J shed 0 bases, with 9 bases lying between them.